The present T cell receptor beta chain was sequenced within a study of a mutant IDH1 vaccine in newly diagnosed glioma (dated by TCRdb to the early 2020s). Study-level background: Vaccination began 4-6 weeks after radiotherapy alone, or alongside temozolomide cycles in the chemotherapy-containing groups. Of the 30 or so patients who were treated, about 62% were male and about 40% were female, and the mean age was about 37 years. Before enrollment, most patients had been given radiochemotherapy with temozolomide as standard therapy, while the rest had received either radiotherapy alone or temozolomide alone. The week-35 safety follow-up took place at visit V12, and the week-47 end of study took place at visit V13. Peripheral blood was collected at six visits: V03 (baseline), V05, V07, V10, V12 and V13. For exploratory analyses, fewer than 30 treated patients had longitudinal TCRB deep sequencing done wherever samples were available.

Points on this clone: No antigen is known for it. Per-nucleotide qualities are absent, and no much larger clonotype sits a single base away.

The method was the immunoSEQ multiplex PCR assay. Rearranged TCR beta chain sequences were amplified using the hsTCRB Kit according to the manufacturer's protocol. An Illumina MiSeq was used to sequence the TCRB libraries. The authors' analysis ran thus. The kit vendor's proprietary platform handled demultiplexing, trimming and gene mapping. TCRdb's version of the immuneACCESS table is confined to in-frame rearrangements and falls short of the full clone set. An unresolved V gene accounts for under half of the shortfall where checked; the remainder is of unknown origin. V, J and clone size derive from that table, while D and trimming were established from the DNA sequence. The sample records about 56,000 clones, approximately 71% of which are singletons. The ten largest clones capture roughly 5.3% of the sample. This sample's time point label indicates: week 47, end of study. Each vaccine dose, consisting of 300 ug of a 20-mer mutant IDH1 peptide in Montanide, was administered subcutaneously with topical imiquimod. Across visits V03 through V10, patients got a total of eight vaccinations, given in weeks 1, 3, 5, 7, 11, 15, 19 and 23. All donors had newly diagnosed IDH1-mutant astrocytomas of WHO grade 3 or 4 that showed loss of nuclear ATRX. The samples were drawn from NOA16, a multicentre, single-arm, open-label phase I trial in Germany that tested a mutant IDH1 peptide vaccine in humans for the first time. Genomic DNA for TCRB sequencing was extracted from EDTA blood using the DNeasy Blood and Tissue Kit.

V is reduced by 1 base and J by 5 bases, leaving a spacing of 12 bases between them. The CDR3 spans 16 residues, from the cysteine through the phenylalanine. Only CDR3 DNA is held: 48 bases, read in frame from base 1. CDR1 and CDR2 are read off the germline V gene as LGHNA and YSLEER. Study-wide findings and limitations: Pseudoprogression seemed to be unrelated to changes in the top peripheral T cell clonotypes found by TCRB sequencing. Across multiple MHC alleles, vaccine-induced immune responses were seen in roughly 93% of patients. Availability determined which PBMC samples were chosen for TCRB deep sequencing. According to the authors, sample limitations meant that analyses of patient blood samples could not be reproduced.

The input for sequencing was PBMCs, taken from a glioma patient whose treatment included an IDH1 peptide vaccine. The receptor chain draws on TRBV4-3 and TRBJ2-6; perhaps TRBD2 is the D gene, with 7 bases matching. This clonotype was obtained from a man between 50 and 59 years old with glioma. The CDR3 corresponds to CASSQGGGVRANVLTF. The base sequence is TGCGCCAGCAGCCAAGGGGGGGGCGTTCGGGCCAACGTCCTGACTTTC.